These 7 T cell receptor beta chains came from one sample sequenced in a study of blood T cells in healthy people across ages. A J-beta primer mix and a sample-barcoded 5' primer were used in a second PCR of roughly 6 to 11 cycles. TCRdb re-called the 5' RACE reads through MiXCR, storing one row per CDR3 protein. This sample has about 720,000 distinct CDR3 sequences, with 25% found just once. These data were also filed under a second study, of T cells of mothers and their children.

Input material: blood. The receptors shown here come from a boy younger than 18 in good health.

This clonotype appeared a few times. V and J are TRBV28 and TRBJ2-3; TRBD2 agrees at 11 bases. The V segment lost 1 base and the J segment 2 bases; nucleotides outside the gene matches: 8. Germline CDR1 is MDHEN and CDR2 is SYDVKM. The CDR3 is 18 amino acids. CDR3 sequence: CASSLSSGTSGPTDTQYF. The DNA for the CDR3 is TGTGCCAGCAGTTTATCCAGCGGGACTAGCGGTCCCACAGATACGCAGTATTTT.

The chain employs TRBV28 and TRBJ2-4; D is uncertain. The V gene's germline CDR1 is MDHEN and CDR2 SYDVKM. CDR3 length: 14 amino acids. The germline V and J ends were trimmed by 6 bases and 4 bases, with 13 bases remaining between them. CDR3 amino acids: CASSRVSGKNIQYF. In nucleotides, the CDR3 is TGTGCCAGCAGCCGTGTCTCAGGAAAAAACATTCAGTACTTC. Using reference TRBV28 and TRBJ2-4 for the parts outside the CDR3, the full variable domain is DVKVTQSSRYLVKRTGEKVFLECVQDMDHENMFWYRQDPGLGLRLIYFSYDVKMKEKGDIPEGYSVSREKKERFSLILESASTNQTSMYLCASSRVSGKNIQYFGAGTRLSVL.

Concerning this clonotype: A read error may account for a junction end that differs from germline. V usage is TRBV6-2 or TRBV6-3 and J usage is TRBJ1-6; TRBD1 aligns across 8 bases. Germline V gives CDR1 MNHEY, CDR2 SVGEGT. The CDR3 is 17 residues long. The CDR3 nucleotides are TGTGCCAGCACTTACCTCCCGACAGGGGTGGATAATTCACCCCTCCACTTT. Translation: CASTYLPTGVDNSPLHF.

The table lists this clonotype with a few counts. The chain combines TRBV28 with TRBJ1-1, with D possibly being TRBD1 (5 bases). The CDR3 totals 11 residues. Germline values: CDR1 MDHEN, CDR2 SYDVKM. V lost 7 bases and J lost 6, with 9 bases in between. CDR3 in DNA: TGTGCCAGCATCATGGGGGCTGAAGCTTTCTTT. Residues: CASIMGAEAFF.

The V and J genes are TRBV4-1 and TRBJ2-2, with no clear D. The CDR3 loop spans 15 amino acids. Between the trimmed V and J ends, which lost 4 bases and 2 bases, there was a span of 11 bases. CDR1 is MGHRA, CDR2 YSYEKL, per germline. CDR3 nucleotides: TGCGCCAGCAGCCCCTATCATGGAAACACCGGGGAGCTGTTTTTT. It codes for CASSPYHGNTGELFF.

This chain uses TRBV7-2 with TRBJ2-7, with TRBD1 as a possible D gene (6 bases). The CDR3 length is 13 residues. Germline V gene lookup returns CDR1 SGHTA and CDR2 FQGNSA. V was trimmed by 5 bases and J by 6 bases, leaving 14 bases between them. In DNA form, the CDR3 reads TGTGCCAGCAGCCAAATAACAGGGCGCGAGCAGTACTTC. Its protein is CASSQITGREQYF.

CDR3 DNA: TGTGCCAGCAGCCAATCAAGGGTCAATGAAAAACTGTTTTTT. Amino acid sequence: CASSQSRVNEKLFF. The V and J genes are TRBV3-1 and TRBJ1-4; D unclear. The CDR3 is 14 amino acids. Germline V lookup: CDR1 LGHDT, CDR2 YNNKEL (reference sequence). V shed 2 bases and J shed 5 bases, with 9 bases lying between them.